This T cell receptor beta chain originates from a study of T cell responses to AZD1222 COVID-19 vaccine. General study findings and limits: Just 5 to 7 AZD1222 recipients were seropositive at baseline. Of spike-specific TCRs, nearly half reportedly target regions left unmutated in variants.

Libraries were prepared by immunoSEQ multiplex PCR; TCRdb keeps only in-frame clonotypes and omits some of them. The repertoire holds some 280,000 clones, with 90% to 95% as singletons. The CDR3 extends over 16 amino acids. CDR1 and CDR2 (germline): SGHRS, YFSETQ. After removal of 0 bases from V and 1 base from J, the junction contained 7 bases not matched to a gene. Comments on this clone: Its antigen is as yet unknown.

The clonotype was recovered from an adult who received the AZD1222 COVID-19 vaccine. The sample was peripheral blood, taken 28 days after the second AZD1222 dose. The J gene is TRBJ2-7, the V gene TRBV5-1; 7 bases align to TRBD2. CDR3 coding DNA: TGCGCCAGCAGCTTGGCCGCGGGGGTGGGATCCTACGAGCAGTACTTC. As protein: CASSLAAGVGSYEQYF.